This TCR beta chain was identified during a study of blood T cell repertoires in COVID-19. Background on the study: Spain, Italy and the United States supplied samples that represented acute and convalescent COVID-19.

V gave up 3 bases and J gave up 4 bases, with 7 bases separating them. The CDR3 runs 12 residues. Germline V gene data show CDR1 as MDHEN and CDR2 as SYDVKM. In the original workflow: Amplification with reference gene primers provided the estimates of nucleated cell counts. Profiling relied on immunoSEQ multiplex PCR, and the TCRdb table lists in-frame clones only, not all of them. Clonal size and the V and J genes are those of that table, whereas D and trimming came from the DNA. The repertoire has around 310,000 clones, 88% of them found once; the top ten carry under 5%. The specimen was peripheral blood. The chain couples TRBV28 to TRBJ2-7; D not certain. This sequence was found in a woman aged 45-65 years with active or convalescent COVID-19. The DNA for the CDR3 is TGTGCCAGCAGTTTGACCGGGTACGAGCAGTACTTC. Protein: CASSLTGYEQYF.